This T cell receptor (beta chain) was documented in a study of shared clonotypes between healthy human individuals. All donors were healthy HIV-negative adults lacking recent acute infections or vaccinations. Assay: immunoSEQ multiplex PCR; the TCRdb copy retains only in-frame clones and omits some. Counted here are a few million clones, 85% to 95% occurring once; the ten biggest clones make up approximately 0.4%. The CDR3 is 14 amino acids. Germline CDR1 is MNHNS and CDR2 is SASEGT. V lost 6 bases, J lost 4 bases, and 15 bases lay in between. The TCR comes from a man younger than 35 in good health. Some clones in this sample may be carry-over from other donors' samples. The sequenced sample consisted of naive CD4+ T cells from PBMCs. Subset indicated: CD45RA+ positively selected. This chain uses TRBV6-1 with TRBJ2-5; the D gene could be TRBD1 or TRBD2 (5 bases each). The CDR3 DNA reads as TGTGCCAGCAGCGGAAGACCCGGGGCAGAGACCCAGTACTTC. Translation: CASSGRPGAETQYF.